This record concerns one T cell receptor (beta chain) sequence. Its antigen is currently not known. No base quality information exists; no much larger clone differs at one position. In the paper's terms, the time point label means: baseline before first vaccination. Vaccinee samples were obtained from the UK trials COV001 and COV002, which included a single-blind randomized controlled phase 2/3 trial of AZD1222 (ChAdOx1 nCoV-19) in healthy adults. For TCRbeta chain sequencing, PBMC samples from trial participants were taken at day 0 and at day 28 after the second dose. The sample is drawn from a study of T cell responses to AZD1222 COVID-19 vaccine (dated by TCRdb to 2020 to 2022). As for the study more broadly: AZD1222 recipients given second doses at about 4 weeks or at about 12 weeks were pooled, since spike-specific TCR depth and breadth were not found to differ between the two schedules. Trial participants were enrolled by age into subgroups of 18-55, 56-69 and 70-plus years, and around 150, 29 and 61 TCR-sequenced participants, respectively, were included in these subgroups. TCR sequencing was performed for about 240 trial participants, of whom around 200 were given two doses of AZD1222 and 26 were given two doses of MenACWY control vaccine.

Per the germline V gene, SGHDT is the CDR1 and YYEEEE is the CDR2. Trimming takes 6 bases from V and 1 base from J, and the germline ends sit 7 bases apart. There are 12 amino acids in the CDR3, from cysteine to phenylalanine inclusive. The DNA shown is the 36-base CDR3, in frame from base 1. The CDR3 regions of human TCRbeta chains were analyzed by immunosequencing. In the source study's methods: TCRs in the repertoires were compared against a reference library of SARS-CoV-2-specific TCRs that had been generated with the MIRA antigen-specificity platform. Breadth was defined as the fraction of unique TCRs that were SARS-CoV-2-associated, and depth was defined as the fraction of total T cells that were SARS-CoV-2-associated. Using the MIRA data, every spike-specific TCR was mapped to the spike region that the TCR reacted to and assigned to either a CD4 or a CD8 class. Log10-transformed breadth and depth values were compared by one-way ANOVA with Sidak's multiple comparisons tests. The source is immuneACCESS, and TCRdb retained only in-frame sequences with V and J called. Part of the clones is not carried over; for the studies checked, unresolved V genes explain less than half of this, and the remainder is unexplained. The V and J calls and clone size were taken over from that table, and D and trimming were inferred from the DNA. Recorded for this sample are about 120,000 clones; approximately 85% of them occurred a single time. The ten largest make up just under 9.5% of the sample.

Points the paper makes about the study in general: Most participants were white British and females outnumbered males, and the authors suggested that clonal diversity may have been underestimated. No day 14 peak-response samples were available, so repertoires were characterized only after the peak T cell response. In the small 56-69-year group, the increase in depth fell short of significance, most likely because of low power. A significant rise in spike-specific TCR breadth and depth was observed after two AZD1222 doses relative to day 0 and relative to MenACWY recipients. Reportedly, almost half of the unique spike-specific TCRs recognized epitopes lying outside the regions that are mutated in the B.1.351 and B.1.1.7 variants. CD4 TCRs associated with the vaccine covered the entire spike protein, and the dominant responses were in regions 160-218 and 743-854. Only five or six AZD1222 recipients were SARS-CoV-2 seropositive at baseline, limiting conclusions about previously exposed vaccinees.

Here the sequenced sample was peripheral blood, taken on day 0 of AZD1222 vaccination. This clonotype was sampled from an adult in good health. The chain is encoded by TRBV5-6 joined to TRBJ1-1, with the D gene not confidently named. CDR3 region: CASTRENTEAFF. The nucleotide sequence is TGTGCCAGCACACGGGAGAACACTGAAGCTTTCTTT.